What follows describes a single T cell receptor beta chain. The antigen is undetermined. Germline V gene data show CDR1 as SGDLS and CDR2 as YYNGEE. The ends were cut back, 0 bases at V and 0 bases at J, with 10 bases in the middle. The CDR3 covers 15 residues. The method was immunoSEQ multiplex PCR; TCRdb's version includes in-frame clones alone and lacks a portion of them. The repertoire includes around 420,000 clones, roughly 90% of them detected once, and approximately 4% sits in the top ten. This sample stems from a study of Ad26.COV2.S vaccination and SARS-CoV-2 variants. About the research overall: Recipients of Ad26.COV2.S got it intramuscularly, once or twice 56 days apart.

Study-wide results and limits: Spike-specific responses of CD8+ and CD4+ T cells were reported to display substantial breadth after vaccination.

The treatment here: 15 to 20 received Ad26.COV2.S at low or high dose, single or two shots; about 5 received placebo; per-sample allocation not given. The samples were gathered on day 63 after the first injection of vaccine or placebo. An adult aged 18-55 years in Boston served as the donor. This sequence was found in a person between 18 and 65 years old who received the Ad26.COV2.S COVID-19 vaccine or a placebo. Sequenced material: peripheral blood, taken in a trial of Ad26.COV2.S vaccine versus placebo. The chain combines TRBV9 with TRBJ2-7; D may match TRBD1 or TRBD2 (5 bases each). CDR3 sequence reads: CASSVGGFSSYEQYF. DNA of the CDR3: TGTGCCAGCAGCGTAGGGGGGTTCAGCTCCTACGAGCAGTACTTC.